This T cell receptor beta chain appears in the sequencing data of a study of OX40 agonist ivuxolimab in advanced cancers. Regarding the research as a whole: Ivuxolimab was a fully human IgG2 agonistic monoclonal antibody targeting the costimulatory receptor OX40 (CD134). The dose-escalation cohort was around 83% male with a mean age of roughly 60 years, ranging from roughly 23 to 90. Of the roughly 50 dose-escalation patients, hepatocellular carcinoma was present in around 20, melanoma in roughly 15, renal cell carcinoma in 9 and head and neck cancer in 9. Partial responses occurred in three dose-escalation patients, of whom one had hepatocellular carcinoma and two had cutaneous melanoma. The paper covers the monotherapy dose-escalation part of the phase I ivuxolimab trial, which included N = 52 patients. Patients were allowed to have had prior anti-PD-1, anti-PD-L1 or anti-CTLA-4 therapy, and approximately 40% of the dose-escalation patients had been treated with checkpoint inhibitors. Intravenous ivuxolimab was administered to patients every 2 weeks at six dose levels: 0.01, 0.1, 0.3, 1.5, 3 and 10 mg/kg. The purpose of peripheral TCRbeta sequencing was to test whether ivuxolimab changed TCR sequence diversity and led to clonal T-cell expansion.

The CDR3 holds 14 amino acids from the cysteine to the phenylalanine. Only CDR3 DNA is held: 42 bases, read in frame from base 1. From the germline V gene (reference sequence), CDR1 is PRHDT and CDR2 is FYEKMQ. Germline trimming amounts to 5 bases on V and 3 bases on J, with 6 as the count of junction bases outside the gene matches. Turning to this clone: It has no known antigen specificity. No per-base quality is available; no much larger clone lies one base away.

Overall study results and their limits: Low levels of normalized T-cell clonal expansion were also seen in some patients who did not respond. Antigen specificity was not determined for the clonally expanded peripheral T cells. After ivuxolimab, CD8+ T cells had more expanded clones than CD4+ T cells on average. Partial responders in the 0.1-3.0 mg/kg groups had among the lowest normalized peripheral clonal expansion, especially among CD8+ T cells. At doses of 0.1 to 3.0 mg/kg, clonal expansion of both CD4+ and CD8+ T cells in blood was seen between baseline and week 6.

Genomic DNA was extracted from sorted cells for sequencing of the TCRbeta CDR3 region. The immunoSEQ Assay was used for sequencing of TCRbeta CDR3 regions. TCRdb took over this immuneACCESS table, retaining in-frame rearrangements with V and J assigned. Such tables are incomplete; in checked studies, under half of the missing clones stem from an unresolved V gene, and the remainder is unexplained. The sample data list 65,000 to 85,000 clones, and 90% to 95% of these were observed just once. The ten largest clones take up about 7.1% of the sample. The trial excluded patients who had a history of autoimmune disease or were on systemic immunosuppression. Peripheral blood for TCR sequencing was collected from all dose cohorts at baseline, on cycle 4 day 1, and on cycle 7 day 1. Samples were obtained from an open-label, multicenter, first-in-human phase I dose-escalation trial of ivuxolimab. Adults with locally advanced or metastatic melanoma, renal cell, hepatocellular, or head and neck squamous cell carcinoma were enrolled in the trial. Before TCR sequencing, CD4+ T cells and CD8+ T cells from peripheral blood were sorted into separate populations.

The chain is assembled from TRBV13 and TRBJ2-7; 8 bases in the junction line up with TRBD1. The source was CD4+ or CD8+ T cells sorted from blood, collected in a trial of the OX40 agonist ivuxolimab. This clonotype was sampled from an adult with an advanced solid tumor such as melanoma, head and neck, liver or kidney cancer. The CDR3 amino acid sequence is: CASSGRDRIYEQYF. DNA sequence: TGTGCCAGCAGCGGCCGGGACAGGATCTACGAGCAGTACTTC.